These 10 T cell receptor beta chains were all obtained from the same sample, sequenced in a study of blood T cells in healthy people across ages. Primers used in a second PCR of about 7 to 12 cycles were a sample-barcoded 5' primer and a J-beta primer mix. TCRdb analysed the 5' RACE reads with MiXCR anew, one entry per CDR3 protein. The sample lists approximately 290,000 distinct CDR3 sequences, 27% occurring once. Specimen: blood. The receptors shown here come from a woman in her 70s in good health.

The CDR3 sequence: CASTPEGAMSTEAFF. The CDR3 nucleotides read TGTGCCAGCACCCCAGAGGGGGCCATGAGCACTGAAGCTTTCTTT. The V and J genes are TRBV6-6 and TRBJ1-1; 7 nucleotides line up with TRBD1. The CDR3 contains 15 residues. V shed 7 bases, J shed 4 bases, and the junction held 12 bases outside the gene matches. Germline V gene sequence: CDR1 MNHNY, CDR2 SVGAGI (reference sequence).

The J gene is TRBJ1-2, the V gene TRBV27; D remains unclear. V was cut by 6 bases and J by 3 bases, with 11 bases left in between. The CDR3 spans 13 residues. Germline lookup yields CDR1 MNHEY and CDR2 SMNVEV (reference sequence). In DNA form, the CDR3 reads TGTGCCAGCAGGAGTGGGAGGCACTATGGCTACACCTTC. Translated, it gives CASRSGRHYGYTF.

This clonotype has a count of ten or more. The chain has TRBV6-2 or TRBV6-3 and TRBJ2-5; D is ambiguous. The germline V and J ends were trimmed by 6 bases and 5 bases, with 7 bases remaining between them. Germline V gene lookup returns CDR1 MNHEY and CDR2 SVGEGT. The CDR3 has 11 residues. CDR3 in DNA: TGTGCCAGCAGCCCACTGGAGACCCAGTACTTC. This encodes CASSPLETQYF.

The V call is TRBV10-3, the J call TRBJ2-3; unclear D gene. V was clipped by 4 bases and J by 6 bases, with 8 bases between them. Germline values: CDR1 ENHRY, CDR2 SYGVKD. This CDR3 region has 12 residues. The CDR3 DNA follows: TGTGCCATCAGTGGGCCACGCGATACGCAGTATTTT. Translated, it gives CAISGPRDTQYF.

This chain connects TRBV29-1 to TRBJ1-2, with D tentatively TRBD1 (5 bases). The ends were cut back, 7 bases at V and 8 bases at J, with 17 bases in the middle. The CDR3 spans 12 residues. The germline V gene has CDR1 SQVTM and CDR2 ANQGSEA. The CDR3 here is CSGTLGGAGYTF. For the CDR3, the DNA is TGCAGCGGCACCCTGGGAGGGGCGGGCTACACCTTC.

The CDR3 sequence: CASSPLPGQGADGNTIYF. For the CDR3, the DNA is TGCGCCAGCAGCCCCCTGCCTGGACAGGGGGCGGATGGAAACACCATATATTTT. The chain couples TRBV5-1 to TRBJ1-3; 11 bases are shared with TRBD1. Trimming took 4 bases from V and 3 from J; bases not matched to a gene: 12. Per the germline V gene, CDR1 is SGHRS and CDR2 is YFSETQ. This CDR3 is built from 18 residues.

The table lists this clonotype with a few counts. An end of the junction does not agree with germline; a read error may underlie this. The rearrangement uses TRBV29-1 and TRBJ2-5, with 7 bases that match TRBD2. The J call may be faulty, since TRBJ2-1 better matches the DNA end. The CDR3 spans 13 residues. The germline V gene has CDR1 SQVTM and CDR2 ANQGSEA. The CDR3 coding sequence is TGCAGCGTCGAAGCTCAACGGGGGGTTGAGCAGTTCTTC. As protein: CSVEAQRGVEQFF.

This clonotype was seen ten or more times. DNA for the CDR3: TGCAGTGCTAGAGATGCCAGGGGCGGCACCGGGGAGCTGTTTTTT. Its protein is CSARDARGGTGELFF. This chain uses TRBV20-1 with TRBJ2-2, with a tentative D call TRBD1 (6 bases). Between the trimmed V and J ends, which lost 0 bases and 4 bases, there was a span of 12 bases. Germline CDR1 reads DFQATT; CDR2 reads SNEGSKA (reference sequence). The CDR3 length is 15 residues.

J is TRBJ2-5 and V is TRBV7-2; 9 bases align to TRBD1. Losses at the gene ends were 5 bases for V and 4 bases for J; bases not matched to a gene: 2. Germline V gene data show CDR1 as SGHTA and CDR2 as FQGNSA. The CDR3 spans 13 residues. CDR3 sequence (DNA): TGTGCCAGCAGCATGGGACAGGGAGAGACCCAGTACTTC. The encoded protein is CASSMGQGETQYF.

This clonotype has only a few counts. The CDR3 here is CASSSTGTKPNEQFF. CDR3 bases: TGTGCCAGCAGCTCTACCGGGACAAAGCCCAATGAGCAGTTCTTC. V and J are TRBV7-9 and TRBJ2-1; possibly TRBD1 for D (6 bases). The V end lost 4 bases, the J end lost 6 bases, and 16 bases lay between the germline ends. Germline-derived CDR1 and CDR2 are SEHNR and FQNEAQ (reference sequence). The CDR3 sequence is 15 residues long.